This entry features one T cell receptor beta chain sequence. What it binds is unknown. These data come from a study of vaccination and CD4 T cells after COVID-19. General study points: Median roughly 86% of reactive clones detected in convalescent patients emerged only post-vaccination. Spike mono-reactivity was shown by 304 of 307 vaccine-specific clones in convalescent patients.

As to treatment: approximately 11-day PBMC culture with coronavirus spike peptide pools or control peptides (ViraFEST assay). Oncomine TCR Beta short-read sequencing was applied to DNA from cultured CD4+ T cells. Cultured CD4+ T cells yielded the extracted genomic DNA. Each CDR3 protein gets one entry after TCRdb re-called the PCR reads with MiXCR. The sample comprises some 22,000 distinct CDR3 sequences, approximately 59% of which are singletons, and under 25% rests with the top ten. The V end was cut by 2 bases, the J end by 7 bases, with 6 bases between. The CDR3 runs 11 residues. The germline V gene encodes CDR1 MNHEY and CDR2 SVGAGI.

Here the sequenced sample was CD4+ T cells from blood, cultured in vitro, taken before SARS-CoV-2 vaccination. This TCR was recovered from a human donor who received a COVID-19 vaccine. The gene calls are TRBV6-5 and TRBJ2-7, with unresolved D. CDR3 nucleotide sequence: TGTGCCAGCAGTTACATGGGGGAGCAGTACTTC. Protein sequence: CASSYMGEQYF.